This TCR beta chain emerged from a study of beta chain features in type 1 diabetes. Notes on the study in general: Type 1 diabetes patients showed a moderate but significant shortening of TCRB CDR3s in all four CD4+ subsets.

The germline CDR1 and CDR2 sequences are MNHEY and SVGAGI. The CDR3 length is 14 residues. V shed 5 bases and J 8 bases; nucleotides not matched to a gene: 8. Since all of the isolated RNA was reverse transcribed, expressed TCRB transcripts were what got sequenced. Profiling relied on immunoSEQ multiplex PCR, and the TCRdb table lists in-frame clones only, not all of them. This sample has around 160,000 clones; 40% to 60% occur once, and the top ten carry approximately 0.4%. Regarding this clone: Its matching antigen is unknown.

This chain joins TRBV6-5 and TRBJ1-4, with 7 bases that match TRBD1. The material sequenced was Tregs from blood. The origin of this receptor is a man younger than 35 in good health. CDR3 residues: CASSLQGEDEKLFF. The CDR3 nucleotides read TGTGCCAGCAGTCTTCAGGGGGAGGACGAAAAACTGTTTTTT.